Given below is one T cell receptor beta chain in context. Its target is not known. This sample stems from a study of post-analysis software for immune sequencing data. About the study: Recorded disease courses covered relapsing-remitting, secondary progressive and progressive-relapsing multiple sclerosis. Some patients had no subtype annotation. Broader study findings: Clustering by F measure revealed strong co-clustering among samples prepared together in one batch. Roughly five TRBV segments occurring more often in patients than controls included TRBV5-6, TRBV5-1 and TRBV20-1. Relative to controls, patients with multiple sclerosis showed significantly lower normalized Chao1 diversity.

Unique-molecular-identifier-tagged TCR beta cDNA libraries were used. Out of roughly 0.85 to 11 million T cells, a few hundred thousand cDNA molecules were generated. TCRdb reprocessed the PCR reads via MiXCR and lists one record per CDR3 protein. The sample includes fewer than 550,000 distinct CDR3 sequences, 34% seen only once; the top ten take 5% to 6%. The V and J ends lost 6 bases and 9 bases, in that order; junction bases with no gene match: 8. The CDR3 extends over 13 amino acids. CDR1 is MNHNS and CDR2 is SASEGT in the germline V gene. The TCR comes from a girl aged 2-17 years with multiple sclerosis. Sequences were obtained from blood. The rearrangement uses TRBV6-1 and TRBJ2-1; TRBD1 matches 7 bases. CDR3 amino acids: CASRIRGGSEQFF. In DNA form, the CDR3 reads TGTGCCAGCAGAATCCGAGGGGGCAGTGAGCAGTTCTTC.